What follows are 11 T cell receptor beta chains derived from one specimen sequenced in a study of CD8+ T cells in alopecia areata (dated by TCRdb to the late 2010s). This specimen's time point label, per the study, means: baseline before oral tofacitinib. Libraries were prepared through the immunoSEQ multiplex PCR assay. For TCR sequencing, RNA was extracted from every sample and reverse transcribed into cDNA to serve as template. TCRdb carries this immuneACCESS record with in-frame sequences only. Its versions omit some clonotypes, under half of them owing to an unresolved V gene in the studies checked, with the rest unexplained. The sample table shows some 150,000 clones, and around half are seen once. Less than 20% of the sample rests with the top ten. The sequencing here drew on CD8+ T cells sorted from blood, taken at week 0. The source is a human donor with alopecia areata.

The chain employs TRBV6-5 and TRBJ2-3; 7 bases line up with TRBD2. The germline V gene has CDR1 MNHEY and CDR2 SVGAGI. V lost 6 bases to trimming and J lost 1 base; unmatched junction nucleotides: 4. CDR3 size: 14 residues. The CDR3 DNA is TGTGCCAGCAGGGCGGGGGTGCGCACAGATACGCAGTATTTT. Encoded protein: CASRAGVRTDTQYF.

CDR3 sequence (DNA): TGTGCCACCTGGGACAGGAGGGCAGATACGCAGTATTTT. This codes for CATWDRRADTQYF. The rearrangement uses TRBV25-1 and TRBJ2-3, with 8 bases identical to TRBD1. This CDR3 is built from 13 residues. The V gene end was trimmed by 10 bases and the J gene end by 4 bases; junction bases not matched to a gene: 7. Germline assignment: CDR1 MGHDK and CDR2 SYGVNS.

This clone was seen a handful of times. The chain carries TRBV10-3 and TRBJ2-3, with D tentatively TRBD1 (5 bases). Per the germline V gene, CDR1 is ENHRY and CDR2 is SYGVKD. CDR3 length: 14 amino acids. Trimming took 10 bases from V and 0 from J, leaving 14 bases between them. CDR3 region: CATDSDLSTDTQYF. The CDR3 coding sequence is TGTGCCACCGACAGCGATTTAAGCACAGATACGCAGTATTTT.

This rearrangement joins TRBV11-3 to TRBJ2-7; D is uncertain. This CDR3 has 12 amino acids. The V end was cut by 5 bases, the J end by 5 bases, with 10 bases between. Per the germline V gene, CDR1 is SGHNT and CDR2 is YENEEA. CDR3 amino acids: CASSDLTHEQYF. The CDR3 DNA reads TGTGCCAGCAGCGACTTGACCCACGAGCAGTACTTC.

The CDR3 loop reads CASRGTGDTDTQYF. The CDR3 DNA is TGTGCCAGCAGAGGGACAGGGGATACAGATACGCAGTATTTT. This rearrangement joins TRBV5-4 to TRBJ2-3; 10 bases map to TRBD1. The CDR3 contains 14 residues. Looked up from germline, CDR1 is SGHNT and CDR2 is YYREEE (reference sequence). After removal of 5 bases from V and 3 bases from J, the junction contained 3 bases not matched to a gene.

This clone was seen a handful of times. The V and J genes are TRBV29-1 and TRBJ1-2; 10 bases fit TRBD1. Trimming removed 6 bases from V and 4 bases from J; junction bases left unmatched: 8. Germline lookup yields CDR1 SQVTM and CDR2 ANQGSEA. There are 14 residues in the CDR3. The CDR3 is CSVPLTGGGYGYTF. CDR3 in DNA: TGCAGCGTGCCGCTGACAGGGGGCGGCTATGGCTACACCTTC. Combining the CDR3 with reference TRBV29-1 and TRBJ1-2 gives the whole variable domain SAVISQKPSRDICQRGTSLTIQCQVDSQVTMMFWYRQQPGQSLTLIATANQGSEATYESGFVIDKFPISRPNLTFSTLTVSNMSPEDSSIYLCSVPLTGGGYGYTFGSGTRLTVV.

The V gene is TRBV5-1, the J gene TRBJ2-2, with TRBD1 matching over 10 bases. The CDR3 contains 16 residues. With V trimmed by 4 bases and J by 6 bases, 9 bases remained unmatched. Germline CDR1 reads SGHRS; CDR2 reads YFSETQ. This CDR3 reads CASSLGQGTMAGELFF. DNA of the CDR3: TGCGCCAGCAGCCTGGGACAGGGGACGATGGCCGGGGAGCTGTTTTTT.

The rearrangement uses TRBV7-8 and TRBJ1-2; D uncertain. CDR1 and CDR2 from the germline V gene are SGHVS and FQNEAQ. Trimming stripped 7 bases from V and 4 bases from J, with 13 bases between. This CDR3 contains 13 residues. CDR3: CASTQFNGYGYTF. The CDR3 region has the DNA TGTGCCAGCACCCAGTTTAACGGCTATGGCTACACCTTC.

J is TRBJ2-7 and V is TRBV6-6; unclear D gene. CDR3 length equals 13 residues. The V gene's germline CDR1 is MNHNY and CDR2 SVGAGI (reference sequence). V was shortened by 8 bases and J by 2 bases, with 13 bases between the two germline ends. CDR3 DNA sequence: TGTGCCAGCTCGGCACAGAGCCCCTACGAGCAGTACTTC. Translation gives CASSAQSPYEQYF.

The rearrangement links TRBV11-2 to TRBJ1-2; D call uncertain. Trimming took 0 bases from V and 4 from J, leaving 9 bases between them. The germline CDR1 and CDR2 sequences are SGHAT and FQNNGV. The CDR3 has 14 amino acids. Here the CDR3 DNA reads TGTGCCAGCAGCTTAGATGGCAGCCCCTATGGCTACACCTTC. This encodes CASSLDGSPYGYTF.

This chain joins TRBV11-2 and TRBJ2-5; D unresolved. Germline CDR1 and CDR2: SGHAT and FQNNGV. The ends were cut back, 1 base at V and 1 base at J, with 4 bases in the middle. This CDR3 is 13 amino acids long. CDR3 sequence: CASSLVGQETQYF. In DNA, the CDR3 is TGTGCCAGCAGCTTAGTTGGCCAAGAGACCCAGTACTTC. Combining the CDR3 with reference TRBV11-2 and TRBJ2-5 gives the whole variable domain EAGVAQSPRYKIIEKRQSVAFWCNPISGHATLYWYQQILGQGPKLLIQFQNNGVVDDSQLPKDRFSAERLKGVDSTLKIQPAKLEDSAVYLCASSLVGQETQYFGPGTRLLVL.